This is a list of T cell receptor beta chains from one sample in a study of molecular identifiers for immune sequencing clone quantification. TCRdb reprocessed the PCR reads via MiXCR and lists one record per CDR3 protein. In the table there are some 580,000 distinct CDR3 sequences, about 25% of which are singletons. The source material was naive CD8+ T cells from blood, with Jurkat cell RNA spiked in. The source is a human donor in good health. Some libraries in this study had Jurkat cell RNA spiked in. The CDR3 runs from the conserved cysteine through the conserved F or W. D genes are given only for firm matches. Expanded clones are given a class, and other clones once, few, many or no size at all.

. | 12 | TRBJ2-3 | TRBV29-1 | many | CSVEGLTDTQYF | TGCAGCGTCGAGGGGTTGACAGATACGCAGTATTTT
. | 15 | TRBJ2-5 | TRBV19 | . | CASSGTESLQETQYF | TGTGCCAGTAGCGGGACCGAGAGTCTTCAAGAGACCCAGTACTTC
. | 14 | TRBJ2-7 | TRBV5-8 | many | CASSFPLTAYEQYF | TGTGCCAGCAGCTTCCCATTGACTGCCTACGAGCAGTACTTC
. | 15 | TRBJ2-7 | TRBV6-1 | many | CASSEDSGQVYEQYF | TGTGCCAGCAGTGAAGATTCAGGGCAGGTTTACGAGCAGTACTTC
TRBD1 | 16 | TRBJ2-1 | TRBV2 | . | CASSEGDRGVLNEQFF | TGTGCCAGCAGTGAAGGGGACAGGGGTGTCCTAAATGAGCAGTTCTTC
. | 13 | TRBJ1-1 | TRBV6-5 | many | CASGYSRDTEAFF | TGTGCCAGCGGGTACAGTCGCGACACTGAAGCTTTCTTT
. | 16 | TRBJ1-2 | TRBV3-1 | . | CASSQDRAHFGYGYTF | TGTGCCAGCAGCCAAGACAGGGCCCATTTCGGCTATGGCTACACCTTC
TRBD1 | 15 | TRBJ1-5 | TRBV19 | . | CASSPQGGGGEPQQF | TGTGCCAGTAGTCCCCAAGGGGGCGGGGGAGAGCCCCAGCAATTT
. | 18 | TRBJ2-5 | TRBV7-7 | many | CASSLVGGPAGTRETQYF | TGTGCTAGCAGCTTAGTAGGGGGGCCAGCGGGAACCAGAGAGACCCAGTACTTC
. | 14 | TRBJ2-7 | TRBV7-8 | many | CASSLVGVGPLSVF | TGTGCCAGCAGCTTAGTTGGCGTGGGACCATTGTCCGTCTTC
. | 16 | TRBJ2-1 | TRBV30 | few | CAWSVWGRDEGNEQFF | TGTGCCTGGAGTGTCTGGGGCCGGGACGAGGGCAATGAGCAGTTCTTC
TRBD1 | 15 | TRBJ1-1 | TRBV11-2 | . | CASRATGQLNTEAFF | TGTGCCAGCAGGGCCACGGGACAGCTGAACACTGAAGCTTTCTTT
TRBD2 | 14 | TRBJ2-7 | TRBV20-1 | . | CSAANSGGGYEQYF | TGCAGTGCTGCAAATAGCGGGGGAGGATACGAGCAGTACTTC
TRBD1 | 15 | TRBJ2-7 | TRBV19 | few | CASSTSHGTAYEQYF | TGTGCCAGTAGTACTTCCCACGGGACAGCCTACGAGCAGTACTTC
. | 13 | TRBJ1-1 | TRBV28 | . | CASSLYQEIEVFF | TGTGCCAGCAGCTTATACCAGGAAATTGAAGTTTTCTTT
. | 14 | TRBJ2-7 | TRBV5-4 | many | CASSPPDRSYEQYF | TGTGCCAGCAGCCCCCCGGACAGATCCTACGAGCAGTACTTC
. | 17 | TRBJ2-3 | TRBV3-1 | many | CASSQGDPGARADTQYF | TGTGCCAGCAGCCAAGGCGATCCGGGGGCGCGGGCAGATACGCAGTATTTT
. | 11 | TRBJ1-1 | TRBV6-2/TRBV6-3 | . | CASSYPSEAFF | TGTGCCAGCAGTTACCCGTCCGAAGCTTTCTTT
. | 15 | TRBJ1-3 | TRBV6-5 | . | CASSPLGASGNTIYF | TGTGCCAGCAGCCCTCTCGGGGCCTCTGGAAACACCATATATTTT
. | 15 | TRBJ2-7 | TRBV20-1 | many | CSARKGRTRNYEQYF | TGCAGTGCTAGGAAGGGTAGGACAAGGAATTACGAGCAGTACTTC
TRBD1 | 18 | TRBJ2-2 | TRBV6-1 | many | CASSETVYWTGPTGELFF | TGTGCCAGCAGTGAAACGGTTTATTGGACAGGTCCTACCGGGGAGCTGTTTTTT
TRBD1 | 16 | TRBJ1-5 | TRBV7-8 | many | CASKPGRGLSNQPQHF | TGTGCCAGCAAGCCCGGCAGGGGGCTCAGCAATCAGCCCCAGCATTTT
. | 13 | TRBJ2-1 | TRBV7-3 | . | CASSSYGYDEQFF | TGTGCCAGCAGCTCATATGGGTACGATGAGCAGTTCTTC
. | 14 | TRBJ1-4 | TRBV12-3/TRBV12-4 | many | CASSLRGANEKLFF | TGTGCCAGCAGTTTGAGAGGGGCTAATGAAAAACTGTTTTTT
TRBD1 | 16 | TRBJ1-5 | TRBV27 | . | CASSHRGSRGRQPQHF | TGTGCCAGCAGTCACAGAGGCTCTAGGGGGCGGCAGCCCCAGCATTTT
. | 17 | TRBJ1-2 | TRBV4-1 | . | CASSQGPTQGLTNGYTF | TGCGCCAGCAGCCAGGGACCGACCCAGGGGCTTACTAATGGCTACACCTTC
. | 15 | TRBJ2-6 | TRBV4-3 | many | CASSQAVSGANVLTF | TGCGCCAGCAGCCAAGCGGTCTCTGGGGCCAACGTCCTGACTTTC
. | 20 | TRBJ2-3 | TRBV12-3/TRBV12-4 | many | CASSFEGVIEAGRGPDTQYF | TGTGCCAGCAGTTTTGAGGGTGTGATCGAGGCGGGACGGGGTCCAGATACGCAGTATTTT
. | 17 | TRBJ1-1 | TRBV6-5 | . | CASCYSKLSGARTEAFF | TGTGCCAGCTGTTACTCGAAATTATCGGGGGCTCGGACTGAAGCTTTCTTT
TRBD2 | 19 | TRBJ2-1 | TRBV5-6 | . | CASSLQTTSGPYSYNEQFF | TGTGCCAGCAGCCTCCAAACCACTAGCGGCCCTTACTCCTACAATGAGCAGTTCTTC
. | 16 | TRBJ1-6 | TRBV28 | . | CASSLTGSGANSPLHF | TGTGCCAGCAGTTTAACCGGGTCGGGCGCAAATTCACCCCTCCACTTT
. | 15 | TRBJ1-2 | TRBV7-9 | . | CASSYISPLHYGYSF | TGTGCCAGCAGCTACATATCTCCATTACACTATGGCTACTCCTTC
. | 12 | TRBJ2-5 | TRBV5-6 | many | CASSAGTYEGYF | TGTGCCAGCAGCGCCGGGACCTATGAGGGGTACTTC
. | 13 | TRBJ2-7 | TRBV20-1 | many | CSARALTGYEQYF | TGCAGTGCTAGAGCATTGACGGGTTACGAGCAGTACTTC
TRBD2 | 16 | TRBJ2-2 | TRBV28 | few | CASSPAGLPDTGELFF | TGTGCCAGCAGTCCGGCGGGACTACCCGACACCGGGGAGCTGTTTTTT
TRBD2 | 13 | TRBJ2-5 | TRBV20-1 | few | CSARRLSGETQYF | TGCAGTGCCAGGCGGCTTAGCGGGGAGACCCAGTACTTC
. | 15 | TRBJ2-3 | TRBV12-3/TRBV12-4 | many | CASSFTGDVTYTQYF | TGTGCCAGCAGTTTTACCGGGGACGTCACATATACGCAGTATTTT
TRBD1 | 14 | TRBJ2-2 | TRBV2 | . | CASSSTGVTGELFF | TGTGCCAGCAGCAGCACAGGGGTCACCGGGGAGCTGTTTTTT
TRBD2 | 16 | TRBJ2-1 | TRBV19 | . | CASSYTSGPSYNGQFF | TGTGCCAGTAGTTACACTAGCGGCCCTTCCTACAATGGGCAGTTCTTC
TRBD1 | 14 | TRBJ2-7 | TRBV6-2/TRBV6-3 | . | CASRIGTGDYEQYF | TGTGCCAGCAGAATCGGGACAGGGGACTACGAGCAGTACTTC
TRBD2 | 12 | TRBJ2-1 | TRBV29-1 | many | CTSWGGGNEQFF | TGCACCTCATGGGGGGGAGGAAATGAGCAGTTCTTC
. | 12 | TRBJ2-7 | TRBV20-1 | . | CSGRRGSCEQYF | TGCAGTGGTAGAAGGGGCTCGTGCGAGCAGTACTTC
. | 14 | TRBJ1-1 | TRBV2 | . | CASSDDIENTEAFF | TGTGCCAGCAGTGATGACATAGAGAACACTGAAGCTTTCTTT
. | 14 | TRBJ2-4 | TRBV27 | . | CASSSGTAFHIQYF | TGTGCCAGCAGTTCGGGGACCGCGTTTCACATTCAGTACTTC
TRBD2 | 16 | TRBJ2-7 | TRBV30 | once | CAWSVRGGRTTYAQYF | TGTGCCTGGAGTGTACGGGGGGGGCGGACAACCTACGCGCAGTACTTC
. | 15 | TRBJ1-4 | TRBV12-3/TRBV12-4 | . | CASSPPGGGWEKLLF | TGTGCCAGCAGTCCCCCGGGAGGGGGTTGGGAAAAACTGCTTTTT
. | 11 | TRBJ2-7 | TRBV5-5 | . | CASSLVTDQYF | TGTGCCAGCAGCTTGGTTACAGATCAGTACTTC
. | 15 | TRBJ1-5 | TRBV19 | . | CASSIWGDSNQPQHF | TGTGCCAGTAGTATCTGGGGGGATAGCAATCAGCCCCAGCATTTT
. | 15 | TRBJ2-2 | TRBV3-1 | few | CASSHPSRGHGELFF | TGTGCCAGCAGCCACCCGTCCCGGGGTCACGGGGAGCTGTTTTTT
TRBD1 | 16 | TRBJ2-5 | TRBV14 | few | CASSQETQGAGETQYF | TGTGCCAGCAGCCAAGAAACTCAGGGGGCGGGAGAGACCCAGTACTTC
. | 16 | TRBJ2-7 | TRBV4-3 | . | CASSQAGHMTYNEQYF | TGCGCCAGCAGCCAAGCGGGACACATGACCTACAATGAGCAGTACTTC
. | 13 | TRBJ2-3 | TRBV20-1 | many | CSAPKGVLDTQYF | TGCAGTGCTCCTAAGGGGGTCCTGGATACGCAGTATTTT
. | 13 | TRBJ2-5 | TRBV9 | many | CASSVDREETQYF | TGTGCCAGCAGCGTAGACAGGGAAGAGACCCAGTACTTC